This T cell receptor (beta chain) was captured by sequencing in a study of patients and donors after allogeneic stem cell transplantation. Each CDR3 protein gets one entry after TCRdb re-called the RT-PCR reads with MiXCR. This table has about a million distinct CDR3 sequences, roughly 17% appearing once. The CDR3 has 14 amino acids. After removal of 8 bases from V and 4 bases from J, the junction contained 4 bases not matched to a gene. CDR1 is MNHEY and CDR2 is SMNVEV in the germline V gene (reference sequence). The sequenced sample was blood, either unsorted or a sorted T cell fraction (not recorded which). The sequence was obtained from a human donor who was either an allogeneic HSCT recipient or a stem cell or donor lymphocyte infusion donor (not recorded which). It is not recorded whose cells these are; they may come from a transplant donor. V gene TRBV27 combines with J gene TRBJ2-7, with 14 bases aligning to TRBD2. Here the CDR3 DNA reads TGTGCCAGCCTAGGACTAGCGGGAGGTTACGAGCAGTACTTC. This translates into CASLGLAGGYEQYF.